This TCR beta chain was sequenced in a study of cytomegalovirus exposure and HLA in healthy donors. Primers for the PCR totalled 60 Vbeta and 13 Jbeta. Data came from immunoSEQ multiplex PCR; TCRdb stores just in-frame clones and leaves some out. The table lists 200,000 to 250,000 clones, over 60% of them singletons. V lost 4 bases and J lost 6; bases outside the gene matches: 0. This CDR3 contains 12 residues. The germline CDR1 and CDR2 sequences are SEHNR and FQNEAQ (reference sequence). Study-wide findings and caveats: It is likely that the observed cluster of highly shared sequence variants was a sequencing artifact.

This clone was detected only once. Its antigen is currently unknown. The TCR originated in a man aged 18 to 35 in good health and CMV-seronegative. This chain connects TRBV7-9 to TRBJ2-1, with 7 bases that match TRBD1. The sequenced sample consisted of PBMCs. The CDR3 spells CASSWDSNEQFF. In DNA form, the CDR3 reads TGTGCCAGCAGCTGGGACAGCAATGAGCAGTTCTTC.